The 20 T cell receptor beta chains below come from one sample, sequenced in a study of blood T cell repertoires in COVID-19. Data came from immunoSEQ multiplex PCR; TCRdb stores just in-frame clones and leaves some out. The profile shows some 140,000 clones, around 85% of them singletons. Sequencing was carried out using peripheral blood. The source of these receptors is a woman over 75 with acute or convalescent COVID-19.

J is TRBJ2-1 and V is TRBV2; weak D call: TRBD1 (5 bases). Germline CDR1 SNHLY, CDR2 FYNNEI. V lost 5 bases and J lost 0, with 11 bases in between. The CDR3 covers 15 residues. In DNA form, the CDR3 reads TGTGCCAGCAGTAGACAAAGGGGCTCCTACAATGAGCAGTTCTTC. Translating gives CASSRQRGSYNEQFF. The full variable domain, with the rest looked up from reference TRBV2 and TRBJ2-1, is EPEVTQTPSHQVTQMGQEVILRCVPISNHLYFYWYRQILGQKVEFLVSFYNNEISEKSEIFDDQFSVERPDGSNFTLKIRSTKLEDSAMYFCASSRQRGSYNEQFFGPGTRLTVL.

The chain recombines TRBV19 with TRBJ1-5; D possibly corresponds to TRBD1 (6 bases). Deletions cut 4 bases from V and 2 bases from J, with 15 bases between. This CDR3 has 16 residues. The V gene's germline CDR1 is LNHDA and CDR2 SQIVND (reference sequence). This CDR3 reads CASSKGNRARNQPQHF. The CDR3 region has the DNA TGTGCCAGTAGTAAGGGTAACAGGGCCCGCAATCAGCCCCAGCATTTT.

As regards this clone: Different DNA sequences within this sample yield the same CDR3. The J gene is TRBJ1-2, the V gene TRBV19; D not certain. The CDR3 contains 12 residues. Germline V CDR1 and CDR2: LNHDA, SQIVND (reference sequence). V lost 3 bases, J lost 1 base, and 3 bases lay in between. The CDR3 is CASSIYNYGYTF. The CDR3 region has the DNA TGTGCCAGTAGTATTTATAACTATGGCTACACCTTC. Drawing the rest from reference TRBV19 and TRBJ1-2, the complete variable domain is DGGITQSPKYLFRKEGQNVTLSCEQNLNHDAMYWYRQDPGQGLRLIYYSQIVNDFQKGDIAEGYSVSREKKESFPLTVTSAQKNPTAFYLCASSIYNYGYTFGSGTRLTVV.

Written as DNA, the CDR3 is TGCGCCAGCAGCTTGCAAGGGGCTACCTATAATTCACCCCTCCACTTT. Its protein product is CASSLQGATYNSPLHF. The J gene is TRBJ1-6, the V gene TRBV5-1; D possibly corresponds to TRBD1 (5 bases). The CDR3 loop spans 16 amino acids. V was cut by 1 base and J by 2 bases, with 10 bases left in between. Germline V gives CDR1 SGHRS, CDR2 YFSETQ.

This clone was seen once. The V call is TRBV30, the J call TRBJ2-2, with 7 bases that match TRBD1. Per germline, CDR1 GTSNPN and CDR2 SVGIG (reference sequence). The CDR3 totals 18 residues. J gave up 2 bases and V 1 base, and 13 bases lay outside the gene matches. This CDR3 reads CAWSAPFEQGSNTGELFF. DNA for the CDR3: TGTGCCTGGAGTGCGCCTTTCGAACAGGGGTCTAACACCGGGGAGCTGTTTTTT.

The CDR3 nucleotides read TGTGCCATACGGAACAGGGGGCGAAGCAATCAGCCCCAGCATTTT. Its translation: CAIRNRGRSNQPQHF. The gene calls are TRBV6-5 and TRBJ1-5, with 9 bases that match TRBD1. CDR1 and CDR2 from the germline V gene are MNHEY and SVGAGI. V dropped 10 bases and J dropped 1; count of bases not matched to a gene: 8. This CDR3 has 15 amino acids.

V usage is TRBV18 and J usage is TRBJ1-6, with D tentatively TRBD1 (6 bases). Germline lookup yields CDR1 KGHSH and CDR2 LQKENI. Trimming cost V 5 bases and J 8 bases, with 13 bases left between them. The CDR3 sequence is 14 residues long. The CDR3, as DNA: TGTGCCAGCTCAATGGGGGCAGGGGATTCACCCCTCCACTTT. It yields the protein CASSMGAGDSPLHF.

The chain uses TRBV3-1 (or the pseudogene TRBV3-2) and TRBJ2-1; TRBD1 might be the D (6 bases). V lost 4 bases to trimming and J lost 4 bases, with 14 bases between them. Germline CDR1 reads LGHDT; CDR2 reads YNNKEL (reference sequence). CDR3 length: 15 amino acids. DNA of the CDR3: TGTGCCAGCAGCCGGGACCGGGACAAGTACAATGAGCAGTTCTTC. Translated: CASSRDRDKYNEQFF.

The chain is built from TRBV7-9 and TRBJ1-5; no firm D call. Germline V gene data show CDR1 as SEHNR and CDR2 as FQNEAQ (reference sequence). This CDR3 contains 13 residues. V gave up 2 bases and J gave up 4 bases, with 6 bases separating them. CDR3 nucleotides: TGTGCCAGCAGCTTAATAGCGAATCAGCCCCAGCATTTT. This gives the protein CASSLIANQPQHF.

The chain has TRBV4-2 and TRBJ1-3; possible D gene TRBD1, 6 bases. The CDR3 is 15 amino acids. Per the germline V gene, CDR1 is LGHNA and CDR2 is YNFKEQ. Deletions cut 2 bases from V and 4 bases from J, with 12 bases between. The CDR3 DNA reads TGTGCCAGCAGCCAATCCACAGGGTCGGGAAACACCATATATTTT. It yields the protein CASSQSTGSGNTIYF.

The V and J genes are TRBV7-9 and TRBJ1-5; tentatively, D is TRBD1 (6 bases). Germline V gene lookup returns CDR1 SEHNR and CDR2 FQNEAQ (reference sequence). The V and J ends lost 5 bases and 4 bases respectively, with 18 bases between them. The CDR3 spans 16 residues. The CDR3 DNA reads TGTGCCAGCAGCCCTCTGGGGACCCAGGGGAATCAGCCCCAGCATTTT. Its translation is CASSPLGTQGNQPQHF.

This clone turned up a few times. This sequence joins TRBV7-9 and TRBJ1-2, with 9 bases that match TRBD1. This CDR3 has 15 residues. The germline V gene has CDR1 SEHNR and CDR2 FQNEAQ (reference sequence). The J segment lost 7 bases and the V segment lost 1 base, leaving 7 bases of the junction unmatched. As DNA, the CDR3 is TGTGCCAGCAGCTTAGACGGGACAGGGAGTTTTGGCTACACCTTC. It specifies CASSLDGTGSFGYTF.

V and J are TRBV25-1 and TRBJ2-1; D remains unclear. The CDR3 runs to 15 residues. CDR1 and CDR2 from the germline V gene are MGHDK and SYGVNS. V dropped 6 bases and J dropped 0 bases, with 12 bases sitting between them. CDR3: CASSPGWSSYNEQFF. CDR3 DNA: TGTGCCAGCAGCCCTGGATGGAGCTCCTACAATGAGCAGTTCTTC.

CDR3 in amino acids: CASSPRTVLNTEAFF. The CDR3, as DNA: TGTGCCAGCTCACCCCGGACAGTTCTGAACACTGAAGCTTTCTTT. V usage is TRBV18 and J usage is TRBJ1-1, with D perhaps TRBD1 (6 bases). CDR1 is KGHSH and CDR2 is LQKENI in the germline V gene. Between the trimmed V and J ends, which lost 3 bases and 0 bases, there was a span of 11 bases. This CDR3 region has 15 residues. The entire variable domain, with the rest obtained from reference TRBV18 and TRBJ1-1, is as follows: NAGVMQNPRHLVRRRGQEARLRCSPMKGHSHVYWYRQLPEEGLKFMVYLQKENIIDESGMPKERFSAEFPKEGPSILRIQQVVRGDSAAYFCASSPRTVLNTEAFFGQGTRLTVV.

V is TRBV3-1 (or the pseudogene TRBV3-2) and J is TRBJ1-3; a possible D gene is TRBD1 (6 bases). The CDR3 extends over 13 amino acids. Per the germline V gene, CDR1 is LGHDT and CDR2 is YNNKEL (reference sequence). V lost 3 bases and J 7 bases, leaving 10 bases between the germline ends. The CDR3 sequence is CASSQRGTNTIYF. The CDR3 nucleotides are TGTGCCAGCAGCCAGAGGGGGACCAACACCATATATTTT.

CDR3: CASSGLVGGTEAFF. The CDR3 nucleotides read TGTGCCAGCAGTGGTCTAGTGGGGGGCACTGAAGCTTTCTTT. The chain employs TRBV2 and TRBJ1-1; a possible D gene is TRBD1 (5 bases). V was shortened by 4 bases and J by 4 bases, with 13 bases between the two germline ends. In germline, CDR1 is SNHLY, CDR2 FYNNEI. The CDR3 length is 14 residues. Full variable domain (outside the CDR3, taken from reference TRBV2 and TRBJ1-1): EPEVTQTPSHQVTQMGQEVILRCVPISNHLYFYWYRQILGQKVEFLVSFYNNEISEKSEIFDDQFSVERPDGSNFTLKIRSTKLEDSAMYFCASSGLVGGTEAFFGQGTRLTVV.

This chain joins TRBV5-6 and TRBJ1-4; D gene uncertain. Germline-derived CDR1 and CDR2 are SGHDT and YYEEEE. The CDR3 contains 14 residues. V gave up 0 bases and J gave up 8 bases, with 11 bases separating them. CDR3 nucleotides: TGTGCCAGCAGCTTGGGGCACAGAAGGGAAAAACTGTTTTTT. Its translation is CASSLGHRREKLFF.

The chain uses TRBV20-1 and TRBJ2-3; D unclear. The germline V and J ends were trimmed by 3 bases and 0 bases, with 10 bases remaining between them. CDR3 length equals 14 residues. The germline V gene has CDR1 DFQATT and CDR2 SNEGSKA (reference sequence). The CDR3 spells CSASPFTSTDTQYF. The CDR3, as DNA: TGCAGTGCTAGTCCGTTCACTAGCACAGATACGCAGTATTTT.

The CDR3 nucleotides read TGTGCCACCAGCCGCCCAACAGGGAACACTGAAGCTTTCTTT. Its translation is CATSRPTGNTEAFF. The gene calls are TRBV15 and TRBJ1-1; D is possibly TRBD1 (5 bases). Germline CDR1 LNHNV, CDR2 YYDKDF (reference sequence). The ends were cut back, 5 bases at V and 1 base at J, with 11 bases in the middle. The length of the CDR3 is 14 residues.

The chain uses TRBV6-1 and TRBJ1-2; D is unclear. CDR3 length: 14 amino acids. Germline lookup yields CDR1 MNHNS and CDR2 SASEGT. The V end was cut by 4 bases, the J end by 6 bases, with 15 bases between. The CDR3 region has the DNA TGTGCCAGCAGTGGGGGTATGGAGGTGAATGGCTACACCTTC. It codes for CASSGGMEVNGYTF.